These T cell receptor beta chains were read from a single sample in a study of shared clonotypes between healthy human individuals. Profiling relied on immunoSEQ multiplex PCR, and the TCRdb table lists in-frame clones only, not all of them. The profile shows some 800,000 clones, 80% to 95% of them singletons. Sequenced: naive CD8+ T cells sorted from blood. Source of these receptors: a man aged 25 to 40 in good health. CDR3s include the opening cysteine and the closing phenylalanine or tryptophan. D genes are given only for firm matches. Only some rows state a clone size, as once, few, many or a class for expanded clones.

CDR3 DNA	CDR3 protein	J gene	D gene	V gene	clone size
TGTGCCAGCAGCCAGGGACAGGGATCCTACGAGCAGTACTTC	CASSQGQGSYEQYF	TRBJ2-7	TRBD1	TRBV14	-
TGCGCCAGCAGCCAAACCGCAGGGAACGAGCAGTACTTC	CASSQTAGNEQYF	TRBJ2-7	-	TRBV4-1	-
TGCGCCAGCAGCTTCGCGTCGGCGGCGGCCGGGCTTACCTACGAGCAGTACTTC	CASSFASAAAGLTYEQYF	TRBJ2-7	-	TRBV5-1	-
TGCGCCAGCAGTGAGAATAGGGGAAATGCCTACGAGCAGTACTTC	CASSENRGNAYEQYF	TRBJ2-7	-	TRBV10-1	-
TGCAGTGCTAGGCCCTCAGAGACCCAGTACTTC	CSARPSETQYF	TRBJ2-5	-	TRBV20-1	-
TGTGCCATCAGTGAGGGGACAGGGGGAAGGTACGAGCAGTACTTC	CAISEGTGGRYEQYF	TRBJ2-7	TRBD1	TRBV10-3	once
TGTGCCAGCAGTTATTTCCCTGAACATGAGCAAGAGACCCAGTACTTC	CASSYFPEHEQETQYF	TRBJ2-5	-	TRBV28	-
TGTGCCAGCAGCCAAGGGAGGGGAGTTTACGAGCAGTACTTC	CASSQGRGVYEQYF	TRBJ2-7	-	TRBV14	-
TGTGCCAGCGGGTTGCGGGAGAGACTCCGCTACAATGAGCAGTTCTTC	CASGLRERLRYNEQFF	TRBJ2-1	TRBD2	TRBV5-4	-
TGTGCCAGCAGCCCGCCCCTGACTGAGAACACCGGGGAGCTGTTTTTT	CASSPPLTENTGELFF	TRBJ2-2	-	TRBV7-9	-
TGTGCCAGCAGCCAGTCGGTCTACGAGCAGTACTTC	CASSQSVYEQYF	TRBJ2-7	-	TRBV14	-
TGTGCCAGCAGCTTGGCCGCCGGGGAGCTGTTTTTT	CASSLAAGELFF	TRBJ2-2	-	TRBV5-6	few
TGTGCCACCAGCAGAGGTCGGCTATCTACTAATGAAAAACTGTTTTTT	CATSRGRLSTNEKLFF	TRBJ1-4	-	TRBV15	-
TGTGCCAGCAGTTTATGGGACACCGGGGAGCTGTTTTTT	CASSLWDTGELFF	TRBJ2-2	-	TRBV27	few
TGTGCCAGCAGCGTCCGCAGGGTGGATGAGCAGTTCTTC	CASSVRRVDEQFF	TRBJ2-1	-	TRBV9	-
TGCAGCGCTTGGGACACGATAGGAGGGTCTGGAAACACCATATATTTT	CSAWDTIGGSGNTIYF	TRBJ1-3	-	TRBV29-1	-
TGTGCCAGCAGCTTACCCCCGGGACACTCCTACGAGCAGTACTTC	CASSLPPGHSYEQYF	TRBJ2-7	-	TRBV7-2	-
TGCGCCAGCAGCGCCGACACGAACACTGAAGCTTTCTTT	CASSADTNTEAFF	TRBJ1-1	-	TRBV5-1	-
TGTGCCAGCTCAACCGGACCTTACCAGTTCTTC	CASSTGPYQFF	TRBJ2-1	-	TRBV18	-
TGTGCCAGCAGCCTGCGGACAGGGGGGGCCTACGAGCAGTACTTC	CASSLRTGGAYEQYF	TRBJ2-7	TRBD1	TRBV7-9	-
TGTGCCAGCAGCCCGGGACCCCCAAGGGATGAGCAGTTCTTC	CASSPGPPRDEQFF	TRBJ2-1	-	TRBV6-1	-
TGTGCCAGCAGTTTATTGGGGGGCGGGACAGATACGCAGTATTTT	CASSLLGGGTDTQYF	TRBJ2-3	-	TRBV27	-
TGTGCCAGCAGCCAAGAACCGCTAGCGGGTGAAACCGGGGAGCTGTTTTTT	CASSQEPLAGETGELFF	TRBJ2-2	TRBD2	TRBV4-2	few
TGTGCCAGCGGAATAATTGGTGGCGATTACGAGCAGTACTTC	CASGIIGGDYEQYF	TRBJ2-7	-	TRBV27	-
TGTGCCAGCAGCTTTGGACCAGAAACCCAGTACTTC	CASSFGPETQYF	TRBJ2-5	-	TRBV7-9	-
TGTGCCAGCAGCTTAACTTTTGGGCAAGAGACCCAGTACTTC	CASSLTFGQETQYF	TRBJ2-5	-	TRBV7-9	-
TGTGCCAGCAGCTTACCAGGCGGGAGTATGGTCCACAATGAGCAGTTCTTC	CASSLPGGSMVHNEQFF	TRBJ2-1	TRBD2	TRBV13	-
TGTGCCAGTAGTATTATAGCGGGCCGCATTGAAGATACGCAGTATTTT	CASSIIAGRIEDTQYF	TRBJ2-3	TRBD2	TRBV19	-
TGTGCCAGCAGCTCGCCAGGGAGGGAGCAGTTCTTC	CASSSPGREQFF	TRBJ2-1	-	TRBV27	-
TGCGCCAGCAGCCCCCTCTCCACAGATACGCAGTATTTT	CASSPLSTDTQYF	TRBJ2-3	-	TRBV5-1	-
TGTGCCAGCAGCGCCAGGGGGACCGGGGAGCTGTTTTTT	CASSARGTGELFF	TRBJ2-2	TRBD1	TRBV9	-
TGTGCCAGTACCCGAATGGTCAGAATAAATCAGCCCCAGCATTTT	CASTRMVRINQPQHF	TRBJ1-5	-	TRBV28	-
TGTGCCAGCAGTTGGACTAGCGGGAGAGGCGGGGAGCTGTTTTTT	CASSWTSGRGGELFF	TRBJ2-2	TRBD2	TRBV14	once
TGTGCCAGCAGCTGGACAGGGGGAAGGGGGGAGCTGTTTTTT	CASSWTGGRGELFF	TRBJ2-2	TRBD1	TRBV11-1	-
TGTGCCAGCAGTAGTCCGGGACTAGCGGGAGTGTTTTCCTACGAGCAGTACTTC	CASSSPGLAGVFSYEQYF	TRBJ2-7	TRBD2	TRBV27	-
TGTGCCAGCAGCTTGGCCGGGGAGCTGTTTTTT	CASSLAGELFF	TRBJ2-2	-	TRBV7-8	-
TGCGCCAGCAGCCAAGATACCCCGGGGTACTATGGCTACACCTTC	CASSQDTPGYYGYTF	TRBJ1-2	-	TRBV4-1	many
TGTGCCATCAGTGAGTCACGACTGGGTAGGGTCTACGAGCAGTACTTC	CAISESRLGRVYEQYF	TRBJ2-7	-	TRBV10-3	-
TGTGCCAGCAGCTTACTAACTCAGGCCTACGAGCAGTACTTC	CASSLLTQAYEQYF	TRBJ2-7	-	TRBV7-2	-
TGTGCCAGCAGAGGGGGGTTTGGGGGGAACACTGAAGCTTTCTTT	CASRGGFGGNTEAFF	TRBJ1-1	-	TRBV27	-
TGTGCCAGCAGTGGGGGACCGCTCGATGGCTACACCTTC	CASSGGPLDGYTF	TRBJ1-2	-	TRBV25-1	few
TGTGCCAGCAGTTTATTGGGACAGGGCACAGATACGCAGTATTTT	CASSLLGQGTDTQYF	TRBJ2-3	TRBD1	TRBV28	-
TGTGCCAGCAGCTTTTTTGGGACAGGGAAGTACCAAGAGACCCAGTACTTC	CASSFFGTGKYQETQYF	TRBJ2-5	TRBD1	TRBV7-9	-
TGCAGCGTTGAGGGCTCACGAGACAGCCAACCCTACGAGCAGTACTTC	CSVEGSRDSQPYEQYF	TRBJ2-7	-	TRBV29-1	once
TGCGCCAGCAGCTTGGATACACCTACAGGGGTTCTTTTCGAGACCCAGTACTTC	CASSLDTPTGVLFETQYF	TRBJ2-5	TRBD1	TRBV5-1	-
TGTGCCAGCTGGGACAGCCCTTACGAGCAGTACTTC	CASWDSPYEQYF	TRBJ2-7	TRBD1	TRBV27	-
TGTGCCAGCAGTTACCCACCACTAGCGGGAGGTCCCGGGGAGCTGTTTTTT	CASSYPPLAGGPGELFF	TRBJ2-2	TRBD2	TRBV6-7	-
TGTGCCAGCAGCTCATCGGGGGCAGATACGCAGTATTTT	CASSSSGADTQYF	TRBJ2-3	-	TRBV7-9	-
TGTGCCAGCAGCATTAGACCCCGGGACAGGGGGAATCAGCCCCAGCATTTT	CASSIRPRDRGNQPQHF	TRBJ1-5	TRBD1	TRBV7-7	-
TGTGCCAGCAGCTTAGCAACTTCCTACGAGCAGTACTTC	CASSLATSYEQYF	TRBJ2-7	-	TRBV7-6	once
TGTGCCAGCAGCAGGGAAGGGGTCATCCTTTCTGGGGCCAACGTCCTGACTTTC	CASSREGVILSGANVLTF	TRBJ2-6	-	TRBV14	-
TGTGCCACCAGCAGAGATACTAGCAGTAGAAATGAGCAGTTCTTC	CATSRDTSSRNEQFF	TRBJ2-1	-	TRBV15	-